This is a list of T cell receptor beta chains from one sample in a study of control samples from healthy donors and cancer patients. The data were produced by immunoSEQ multiplex PCR, yet TCRdb's version contains in-frame clones alone and is incomplete. The sample has 65,000 to 70,000 clones; 84% are singletons. Sequenced sample: PBMCs. Receptor source: a woman between 50 and 59 years old with lung cancer. The CDR3 runs from the conserved cysteine through the conserved F or W. D genes are given only for firm matches. Size is stated for part of the rows, as once, few or many counts, or as a class when the clone is expanded.

CDR3 DNA: TGTGCCAGCAACTGGACAGGGAACACTGAAGCTTTCTTT; CDR3 protein: CASNWTGNTEAFF; clone size: -; J gene: TRBJ1-1; V gene: TRBV7-9; D gene: TRBD1
CDR3 DNA: TGTGCCTGGAGTGTTCGGGGGGAACTCGGAGGAAGGGAAAAACTGTTTTTT; CDR3 protein: CAWSVRGELGGREKLFF; clone size: -; J gene: TRBJ1-4; V gene: TRBV30; D gene: -
CDR3 DNA: TGTGCCAGCAGCCCCCCCCGACAGACTCCTGAGGCAGATACGCAGTATTTT; CDR3 protein: CASSPPRQTPEADTQYF; clone size: -; J gene: TRBJ2-3; V gene: TRBV7-3; D gene: -
CDR3 DNA: TGCGCCAGCAGCGTCGGACTAGCGGGCGGCGATGAGCAGTTCTTC; CDR3 protein: CASSVGLAGGDEQFF; clone size: -; J gene: TRBJ2-1; V gene: TRBV5-1; D gene: TRBD2
CDR3 DNA: TGTGCCACCAGTGATTCGGTGGGCACTGAAGCTTTCTTT; CDR3 protein: CATSDSVGTEAFF; clone size: -; J gene: TRBJ1-1; V gene: TRBV24-1; D gene: -
CDR3 DNA: TGTGCCAGTAGTCCGGGACAGGGGGCGAGCTACGAGCAGTACTTC; CDR3 protein: CASSPGQGASYEQYF; clone size: -; J gene: TRBJ2-7; V gene: TRBV19; D gene: TRBD1
CDR3 DNA: TGTGCCAGCAGCCAAGATATCCTTATTTCTAACTATGGCTACACCTTC; CDR3 protein: CASSQDILISNYGYTF; clone size: -; J gene: TRBJ1-2; V gene: TRBV4-2; D gene: -
CDR3 DNA: TGTGCCAGCAGGGCTACTAGCGGGGGGGCTTACGAGCAGTACTTC; CDR3 protein: CASRATSGGAYEQYF; clone size: -; J gene: TRBJ2-7; V gene: TRBV27; D gene: TRBD2
CDR3 DNA: TGTGCCAGCAGCCGTCCGACAGGGGCGGAGGATACGCAGTATTTT; CDR3 protein: CASSRPTGAEDTQYF; clone size: -; J gene: TRBJ2-3; V gene: TRBV5-4; D gene: TRBD1
CDR3 DNA: TGTGCCAGCAGCTCGGAGTTTGGTGAAGCTTTCTTT; CDR3 protein: CASSSEFGEAFF; clone size: -; J gene: TRBJ1-1; V gene: TRBV7-3; D gene: -
CDR3 DNA: TGTGCCAGCAGCCTGACTATTCAGGGGGAGCTGTTTTTT; CDR3 protein: CASSLTIQGELFF; clone size: -; J gene: TRBJ2-2; V gene: TRBV14; D gene: -
CDR3 DNA: TGTGCCAGCAGTTACCAGGGGAACACTGAAGCTTTCTTT; CDR3 protein: CASSYQGNTEAFF; clone size: -; J gene: TRBJ1-1; V gene: TRBV27; D gene: -
CDR3 DNA: TGCGCCAGCAGCTTAGGGCCCACAGGTGCTGGTGGCACTGAAGCTTTCTTT; CDR3 protein: CASSLGPTGAGGTEAFF; clone size: -; J gene: TRBJ1-1; V gene: TRBV5-1; D gene: -
CDR3 DNA: TGTGCCAGCAGCATCCCCCCCCGGACAGGGTCTTTCTCCTACAATGAGCAGTTCTTC; CDR3 protein: CASSIPPRTGSFSYNEQFF; clone size: -; J gene: TRBJ2-1; V gene: TRBV11-2; D gene: TRBD1
CDR3 DNA: TGTGCCAGCAGCCTATCGAACAGGTACACTGAAGCTTTCTTT; CDR3 protein: CASSLSNRYTEAFF; clone size: -; J gene: TRBJ1-1; V gene: TRBV7-2; D gene: -
CDR3 DNA: TGTGCCAGCAGTTACGACGGGGGGGCCGCAGATACGCAGTATTTT; CDR3 protein: CASSYDGGAADTQYF; clone size: once; J gene: TRBJ2-3; V gene: TRBV6-5; D gene: TRBD2
CDR3 DNA: TGTGCCAGCAGCCAAGTAGCGTTTCAAGAGACCCAGTACTTC; CDR3 protein: CASSQVAFQETQYF; clone size: -; J gene: TRBJ2-5; V gene: TRBV14; D gene: -
CDR3 DNA: TGTGCCATCAGTGAGACAGGGGCGGGAAACACCATATATTTT; CDR3 protein: CAISETGAGNTIYF; clone size: -; J gene: TRBJ1-3; V gene: TRBV10-3; D gene: TRBD1
CDR3 DNA: TGTGCCAGCGGACCGATCACTGAAGCTTTCTTT; CDR3 protein: CASGPITEAFF; clone size: -; J gene: TRBJ1-1; V gene: TRBV2; D gene: -
CDR3 DNA: TGTGCCAGCAGCTCGAGAGCCCCGGGACAACTCAATGAAAAACTGTTTTTT; CDR3 protein: CASSSRAPGQLNEKLFF; clone size: -; J gene: TRBJ1-4; V gene: TRBV7-6; D gene: -
CDR3 DNA: TGTGCCAGTAGTATAGTGGGCGGCAGAGAGAACACTGAAGCTTTCTTT; CDR3 protein: CASSIVGGRENTEAFF; clone size: once; J gene: TRBJ1-1; V gene: TRBV19; D gene: -
CDR3 DNA: TGTGCCAGCAGTGAAGACAGGGGGCTTCAGCCCCAGCATTTT; CDR3 protein: CASSEDRGLQPQHF; clone size: -; J gene: TRBJ1-5; V gene: TRBV6-1; D gene: TRBD1
CDR3 DNA: TGTGCCAGCGGCCTAGCGGGTACTGGAAACACCATATATTTT; CDR3 protein: CASGLAGTGNTIYF; clone size: once; J gene: TRBJ1-3; V gene: TRBV6-5; D gene: -
CDR3 DNA: TGTGCCAGCAGAGGGGGGAGGGGTTTAGATACGCAGTATTTT; CDR3 protein: CASRGGRGLDTQYF; clone size: -; J gene: TRBJ2-3; V gene: TRBV6-5; D gene: -
CDR3 DNA: TGCGCCAGCAGCGTGCAACCGGGACTAAACTCCGGGGAGCTGTTTTTT; CDR3 protein: CASSVQPGLNSGELFF; clone size: -; J gene: TRBJ2-2; V gene: TRBV5-1; D gene: TRBD2
CDR3 DNA: TGTGCCAGCAGCTTATTTAGTGGGAACACCGGGGAGCTGTTTTTT; CDR3 protein: CASSLFSGNTGELFF; clone size: -; J gene: TRBJ2-2; V gene: TRBV7-2; D gene: -